The clone carrying this T cell receptor beta chain was detected ten times or more. Antigen specificity is unknown. The data were obtained in a study of response to subunit inactivated influenza vaccine. Study-level findings and limits: Authors suggested each seasonal flu vaccination may recruit only limited numbers of new T cells.

TCRdb re-derived calls from the RT-PCR reads in MiXCR, one entry per CDR3 protein. In the table there are some 180,000 distinct CDR3 sequences, around 9% of which are singletons. The TCR sequence derives from a man aged 45-65 years who received an inactivated influenza vaccine. Sequences were derived from non-naive T cells sorted from PBMCs, sampled on the day of vaccination.

The CDR3 region is CASKGLANTGELFF. The DNA of the CDR3 is TGCGCCAGCAAGGGACTAGCGAACACCGGGGAGCTGTTTTTT. This chain links TRBV5-1 with TRBJ2-2; 8 bases are shared with TRBD2. The J segment lost 0 bases and the V segment lost 6 bases, leaving 1 base of the junction unmatched. The CDR3 extends over 14 amino acids. Germline V CDR1 and CDR2: SGHRS, YFSETQ.